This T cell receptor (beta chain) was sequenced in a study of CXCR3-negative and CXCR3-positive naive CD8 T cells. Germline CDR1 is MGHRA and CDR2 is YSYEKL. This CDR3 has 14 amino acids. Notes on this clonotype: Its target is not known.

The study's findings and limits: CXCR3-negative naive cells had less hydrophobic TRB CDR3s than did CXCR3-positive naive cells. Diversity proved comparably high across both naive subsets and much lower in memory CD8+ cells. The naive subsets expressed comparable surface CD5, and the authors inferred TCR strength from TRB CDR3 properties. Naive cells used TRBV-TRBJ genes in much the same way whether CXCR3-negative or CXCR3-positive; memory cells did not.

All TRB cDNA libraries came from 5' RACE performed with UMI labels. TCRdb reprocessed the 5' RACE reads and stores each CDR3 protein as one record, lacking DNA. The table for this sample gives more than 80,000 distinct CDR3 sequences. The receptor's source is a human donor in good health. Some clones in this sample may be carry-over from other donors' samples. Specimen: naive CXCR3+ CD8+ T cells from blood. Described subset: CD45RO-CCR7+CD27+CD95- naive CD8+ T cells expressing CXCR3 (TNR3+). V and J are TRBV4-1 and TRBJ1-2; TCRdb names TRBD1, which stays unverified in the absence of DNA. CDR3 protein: CASSQSVRVEGYTF.